This T cell receptor (beta chain) derives from a study of blood T cell repertoires in COVID-19 (dated by TCRdb to 2020 to 2021). Turning to the overall study: Samples covering the acute and convalescent phases of COVID-19 were provided by collaborators in the United States, Italy and Spain. The material from the prospective study consisted of cDNA or gDNA derived from T cells, B-cell-depleted T cells, or PBMCs. Deeply sampled blood TCRbeta repertoires from subjects exposed to, actively infected with, or recovered from COVID-19 were included in the dataset. The repertoires were released in a freely available public database intended as a resource for research on the immune response to SARS-CoV-2. The samples were drawn from the first 160 participants of the ongoing ImmuneRACE study and from over 950 subjects provided by 6 global collaborators. A de-identified subject ID, COVID-19 status, age in years and sex were almost always included in the sample metadata. HLA class I and class II types, where available, came from metadata supplied by the sample provider rather than from assay-based typing. What the research found in general, with its limitations: Clinical and demographic metadata were provided uncurated, with the amount varying by source and participant.

Whole blood was collected in K2EDTA tubes by collaborating institutions according to the institutions' own protocols. Collaborator samples were shipped for TCRbeta analysis as frozen whole blood, isolated PBMCs, or DNA extracted from either sample type. Note on this clone: Its antigen is unknown. No quality values exist for individual bases; no much larger clone is one base distant.

CDR1 SEHNR and CDR2 FQNEAQ were looked up in the germline V gene (reference sequence). CDR3 length: 13 amino acids, cysteine to phenylalanine. CDR3 DNA only is kept here, 39 bases in frame from base 1. Trimming takes 6 bases from V and 5 bases from J, and the germline ends sit 13 bases apart. The immunoSEQ Assay, a bias-controlled multiplex PCR, was used to amplify TCRbeta CDR3 regions from genomic DNA. Per the source publication's procedure: Within the assay, amplification of reference gene primers was used to estimate how many nucleated cells each sample contained. To quantify the absolute abundance of each unique TCRbeta CDR3 rearrangement, sequence reads were collapsed and filtered. Productive Simpson clonality was computed per sample as the square root of Simpson's diversity index over productive rearrangements. TCRdb stores this immuneACCESS table with in-frame sequences only. Part of the clones is absent; in the studies checked, under half of the shortfall reflects unresolved V genes, and no reason is known for the rest. V, J and clone size reflect that table, while D and trimming were determined from the DNA. Recorded for this sample are around 70,000 clones; around 87% of them occurred a single time. The biggest ten clones account for approximately 7% of the sample.

The V and J genes are TRBV7-9 and TRBJ1-1; TRBD1 is perhaps the D gene, given 6 matching bases. The sequence came from a man aged 45-60 years with active COVID-19. Material for sequencing was peripheral blood. The CDR3 sequence is CASRTGIRTEAFF. Here is the DNA: TGTGCCAGCAGGACAGGTATCAGGACTGAAGCTTTCTTT.